A single sample is the source of the 9 T cell receptor beta chains below, sequenced in a study of high-grade serous ovarian cancer treatment subgroups. Tumor samples were obtained before definitive surgery or chemotherapy. The method was immunoSEQ multiplex PCR; TCRdb's version includes in-frame clones alone and lacks a portion of them. The sample holds 8,500 to 10,000 clones, about 88% seen once. Sequencing was carried out using tumor tissue. The receptors stem from a human donor with high-grade serous ovarian cancer.

The V gene is TRBV5-1, the J gene TRBJ2-7, with D possibly called TRBD1 or TRBD2 (6 bases each). The CDR3 contains 17 residues. The V gene's germline CDR1 is SGHRS and CDR2 YFSETQ. V was clipped by 4 bases and J by 3 bases, with 23 bases between them. Here the CDR3 reads CASSPKGQGGNNYEQYF. The CDR3, as DNA: TGCGCCAGCAGCCCAAAAGGCCAAGGGGGGAACAACTACGAGCAGTACTTC.

The DNA of the CDR3 is TGTGCCAGCAGCTTACTCAGTGACAGGGCACAAGAGACCCAGTACTTC. This translates into CASSLLSDRAQETQYF. The chain is built from TRBV7-3 and TRBJ2-5, with TRBD1 identical over 7 bases. With 2 bases clipped from V and 2 bases from J, the junction kept 8 bases outside the gene matches. The CDR3 runs to 16 residues. From germline, CDR1 is SGHTA and CDR2 FQGTGA.

This clone appeared a single time. The chain carries TRBV7-9 and TRBJ2-7, with 7 bases identical to TRBD1. Germline V CDR1 and CDR2: SEHNR, FQNEAQ (reference sequence). This CDR3 contains 16 residues. The junction had 11 bases not matched to a gene; V was cut back by 5 bases and J by 1 base. CDR3: CASSLYRDRGSYEQYF. The CDR3 nucleotides read TGTGCCAGCAGCCTATACCGGGACAGAGGATCCTACGAGCAGTACTTC.

The gene calls are TRBV7-3 and TRBJ2-3; D remains ambiguous. Germline CDR1 and CDR2: SGHTA and FQGTGA. CDR3 size: 13 residues. V was shortened by 3 bases and J by 4 bases, with 8 bases between the two germline ends. The CDR3 sequence: CASSFGTADTQYF. In nucleotides, the CDR3 is TGTGCCAGCAGCTTTGGAACGGCAGATACGCAGTATTTT.

The chain joins TRBV9 to TRBJ2-1; D remains ambiguous. V was pared by 1 base and J by 9 bases, with 11 bases between. From germline, CDR1 is SGDLS and CDR2 YYNGEE. The CDR3 contains 13 residues. Written as DNA, the CDR3 is TGTGCCAGCAGCGTAAGGTCCTATGGTGAGCAGTTCTTC. Translating gives CASSVRSYGEQFF.

The chain has TRBV20-1 and TRBJ2-3; D gene ambiguous. Germline assignment: CDR1 DFQATT and CDR2 SNEGSKA (reference sequence). The V gene lost 0 bases and the J gene lost 7 bases, with 5 bases spanning the gap. This CDR3 has 11 amino acids. This CDR3 reads CSAREGNTQYF. CDR3 DNA sequence: TGCAGTGCTAGAGAGGGGAATACGCAGTATTTT.

This chain connects TRBV6-5 to TRBJ1-2; D perhaps matches TRBD1 (6 bases). Germline V gives CDR1 MNHEY, CDR2 SVGAGI. Trimming left V 0 bases short and J 5 bases short, with 10 bases between. The CDR3 has 14 residues. CDR3 DNA: TGTGCCAGCAGTTACTCGACAGGAGGGTATGGCTACACCTTC. It encodes CASSYSTGGYGYTF.

A word on this clone: A read error may account for a junction end that differs from germline. The chain employs TRBV7-7 and TRBJ2-3; 10 bases fit TRBD2. The CDR3 loop spans 15 amino acids. Germline CDR1 reads SSHAT; CDR2 reads FNYEAQ (reference sequence). The CDR3 region has the DNA TGTGCTAGCAGCAAGGGTAGCGGGAGGACAGATACGCAGTATTTT. Translated, it gives CASSKGSGRTDTQYF.

The chain recombines TRBV19 with TRBJ2-4, with TRBD2 matching 14 bases. V dropped 5 bases and J dropped 1; count of bases not matched to a gene: 10. The CDR3 is 19 residues long. Germline assignment: CDR1 LNHDA and CDR2 SQIVND (reference sequence). The chain's CDR3 is CASSGGLAGVWRAKNIQYF. The CDR3 nucleotides are TGTGCCAGTAGTGGGGGACTAGCGGGAGTGTGGCGGGCCAAAAACATTCAGTACTTC.